The text below deals with one TCR beta chain. This clone's antigen is unknown. Base qualities were left out, and no much larger clone turns up one base away. The data were obtained in a study of response to subunit inactivated influenza vaccine (dated by TCRdb to 2016 to 2019). A note on the overall study: Deep quantitative T cell receptor repertoire profiling was used in the study to track responses to a trivalent subunit inactivated influenza vaccine. General conclusions and limits of the study: The authors proposed that each seasonal influenza vaccination may bring in only a limited number of new T cells.

The library came from RT-PCR. Sequenced using an Illumina HiSeq 2500. TCRdb reprocessing: public reads trimmed at Q25 with fastp, clones called with MiXCR, in-frame beta chains kept. Entries that share a CDR3 protein sequence are merged under the most common genes and DNA. Across this sample there are 250,000 to 350,000 distinct CDR3 sequences, with approximately 23% seen only once. The top ten constitute around 10% of the sample. The CDR3 spans 17 residues, from the cysteine through the phenylalanine. CDR3 DNA only is kept here, 51 bases in frame from base 1. At the junction V is shortened by 0 bases and J by 2 bases, with 14 bases in between. CDR1 is given as LGHNA and CDR2 as YSLEER, both from the germline V gene.

The sample here was PBMCs from blood, taken roughly 20 months after vaccination. In this chain, TRBV4-3 is recombined with TRBJ2-1, with TRBD2 as a weak D call on 6 bases. This sequence was found in a man between 50 and 69 years old who received an inactivated influenza vaccine. Donor details come from another sample of the same person, matched by shared clones. The base sequence is TGCGCCAGCAGCCAAGACGGCACTAGCAGACCCTACAATGAGCAGTTCTTC. Translated, this is CASSQDGTSRPYNEQFF.